This is a list of T cell receptor beta chains from one sample in a study of cytomegalovirus exposure and HLA in healthy donors. Here immunoSEQ multiplex PCR was the method, and the copy in TCRdb shows in-frame clones only, minus some. The sample yields about 190,000 clones, 70% to 90% seen once. Specimen: PBMCs. These receptors all stem from a woman between 18 and 29 years old in good health and CMV-seropositive. Each CDR3 is given with its conserved first and last residue. The order of the fields is J gene, D gene, clone size, V gene, CDR3 protein, CDR3 DNA. The D gene is left open where the match is weak. Size is stated for part of the rows, as once, few or many counts, or as a class when the clone is expanded.

TRBJ1-1 . . TRBV7-9 CASSDPSTGSMNTEAFF TGTGCCAGCAGCGATCCGTCGACCGGGAGCATGAACACTGAAGCTTTCTTT
TRBJ2-6 . once TRBV6-5 CASSYNRAGANVLTF TGTGCCAGCAGTTATAACAGGGCTGGGGCCAACGTCCTGACTTTC
TRBJ1-2 TRBD1 few TRBV29-1 CSVDPQGTGYGYTF TGCAGCGTTGACCCTCAGGGGACAGGCTATGGCTACACCTTC
TRBJ1-2 . . TRBV29-1 CSVGGGAGTNYGCTF .
TRBJ1-2 . . TRBV11-2 CASSSLRDINYGYTF TGTGCCAGCAGCTCCCTCCGGGACATTAACTATGGCTACACCTTC
TRBJ2-3 . . TRBV30 CAWSFLTDTQYF TGTGCCTGGTCGTTTTTGACAGATACGCAGTATTTT
TRBJ1-1 . . TRBV7-9 CASSRPALNTEAFF TGTGCCAGCAGCCGCCCCGCGCTAAACACTGAAGCTTTCTTT
TRBJ2-1 . . TRBV29-1 CSGQGYNEQFF TGCAGCGGGCAGGGTTACAATGAGCAGTTCTTC
TRBJ2-2 TRBD1 once TRBV6-6 CASIPGQGYRELFF TGTGCCAGCATCCCGGGACAGGGTTACCGGGAGCTGTTTTTT
TRBJ2-2 . . TRBV5-1 CASSFTQGHGELFF TGCGCCAGCAGCTTTACCCAGGGGCACGGGGAGCTGTTTTTT
TRBJ1-2 . . TRBV27 CASSLTGVYGYTF TGTGCCAGCAGTTTGACAGGTGTCTATGGCTACACCTTC
TRBJ2-7 . . TRBV7-9 CSSSPDRGSPYEQYF TGTTCCAGCAGCCCTGACCGGGGGTCCCCTTACGAGCAGTACTTC
TRBJ1-2 TRBD1 . TRBV4-2 CASSQDRGDSYGYTF TGTGCCAGCAGCCAAGATAGGGGGGACAGCTATGGCTACACCTTC
TRBJ2-3 TRBD1 . TRBV5-5 CASSLYRGSADTQYF TGTGCCAGCAGCTTGTACAGGGGGAGTGCAGATACGCAGTATTTT
TRBJ1-1 . . TRBV5-6 CASSPIQANTEAFF TGTGCCAGCAGCCCCATTCAGGCCAACACTGAAGCTTTCTTT
TRBJ2-2 TRBD1 . TRBV5-1 CASSHPGQPNTGELFF TGCGCCAGCAGCCACCCGGGACAGCCTAACACCGGGGAGCTGTTTTTT
TRBJ2-3 TRBD2 . TRBV28 CASSGSGGPRDTQYF TGTGCCAGCAGTGGAAGCGGGGGACCGAGAGATACGCAGTATTTT
TRBJ1-3 TRBD1 . TRBV28 CASSLSLGQGSVSGNTIYF TGTGCCAGCAGTTTATCCCTCGGACAGGGAAGTGTCTCTGGAAACACCATATATTTT
TRBJ1-2 TRBD1 . TRBV2 CASIAGTVNYGYTF TGTGCCAGCATCGCCGGGACAGTTAACTATGGCTACACCTTC
TRBJ2-7 . . TRBV7-9 CASSPDSGYEQYF TGTGCCAGCAGCCCGGACTCGGGCTACGAGCAGTACTTC
TRBJ2-2 . . TRBV4-2 CASSQEVSLGGNTGELFF TGTGCCAGCAGCCAAGAGGTATCCCTGGGGGGGAACACCGGGGAGCTGTTTTTT
TRBJ2-7 . . TRBV9 CASSKSPASSYEQYF TGTGCCAGCAGTAAATCCCCTGCCAGCTCCTACGAGCAGTACTTC